The sequence of this TCR beta chain was determined in a study of T cell changes during pregnancy in multiple sclerosis. The CDR3 runs 18 residues. Looked up from germline, CDR1 is SGHDN and CDR2 is FVKESK. V was pared by 0 bases and J by 1 base, with 16 bases between. This clone was recorded once. Some clones are missing from TCRdb's copy, which holds only in-frame ones; the method was immunoSEQ multiplex PCR. This table holds 45,000 or so clones, 88% found once. The material was CD8+ T cells from peripheral blood mononuclear cells, obtained after pregnancy. The J gene is TRBJ1-5, the V gene TRBV14; a weak D match, TRBD1 (5 bases). The source is a female donor in good health, enrolled as a control in a pregnancy study. The CDR3 nucleotides read TGTGCCAGCAGCCAAGAACGGGGCGCGGGGCAAAGCAATCAGCCCCAGCATTTT. Translation gives CASSQERGAGQSNQPQHF.